Below are 31 T cell receptor beta chains sequenced from a single sample in a study of blood T cell repertoires in COVID-19 (TCRdb year 2020). The receptor library was made with the immunoSEQ multiplex PCR assay. Drawn from immuneACCESS, this table holds only the in-frame rearrangements with V and J called that TCRdb kept. Clones are partly lost; checked studies trace under half to an unresolved V gene and leave the rest unexplained. The sample table holds around 180,000 clones, of which under 90% were seen once. The ten most abundant clones make up 9.5% to 15% of the sample. The source material was PBMCs or T cells enriched from blood (not recorded which). The origin of the receptors is a man in his fifties or sixties who had recovered from COVID-19.

The V gene is TRBV28, the J gene TRBJ1-5; 10 bases are a match to TRBD1. V was pared by 6 bases and J by 6 bases, with 5 bases of the junction left unmatched. The length of the CDR3 is 14 residues. The germline V gene encodes CDR1 MDHEN and CDR2 SYDVKM. In DNA form, the CDR3 reads TGTGCCAGCAGCAAAGGGACAGGGGTTCAGCCCCAGCATTTT. Residues: CASSKGTGVQPQHF.

This clone was picked up a small number of times. The V call is TRBV2, the J call TRBJ2-3, with D maybe TRBD2 (5 bases). V was pared by 7 bases and J by 3 bases, with 17 bases between. Germline V lookup: CDR1 SNHLY, CDR2 FYNNEI. This CDR3 spans 15 amino acids. This CDR3 reads CASTLQRVGTDTQYF. CDR3 DNA: TGTGCCAGCACCTTGCAGAGGGTTGGGACAGATACGCAGTATTTT.

This sequence joins TRBV5-1 and TRBJ2-7, with D possibly matching TRBD1 (5 bases). V shed 2 bases and J shed 6 bases, with 21 bases lying between them. CDR1 SGHRS and CDR2 YFSETQ come from the germline V gene. CDR3 length: 16 residues. The CDR3 coding sequence is TGCGCCAGCAGCTTTACAGGAGACGTTTTCGGAAGCGAGCAGTACTTC. This translates into CASSFTGDVFGSEQYF. Using reference TRBV5-1 and TRBJ2-7 for the parts outside the CDR3, the full variable domain is KAGVTQTPRYLIKTRGQQVTLSCSPISGHRSVSWYQQTPGQGLQFLFEYFSETQRNKGNFPGRFSGRQFSNSRSEMNVSTLELGDSALYLCASSFTGDVFGSEQYFGPGTRLTVT.

Only a few counts were recorded for this clone. This sequence joins TRBV4-2 and TRBJ1-1; 9 positions agree with TRBD1. V shed 5 bases and J 3 bases; nucleotides not matched to a gene: 4. The CDR3 loop spans 14 amino acids. Germline V lookup: CDR1 LGHNA, CDR2 YNFKEQ. The CDR3: CASSYRGLYTEAFF. In nucleotides, the CDR3 is TGTGCCAGCAGCTACAGGGGGCTTTACACTGAAGCTTTCTTT.

The CDR3 bases are TGTGCCAGCGCAAGGGACAGGGGGTTTCGGAATTCACCCCTCCACTTT. It translates to CASARDRGFRNSPLHF. The chain recombines TRBV7-6 with TRBJ1-6, with TRBD1 identical over 11 bases. The CDR3 runs 16 residues. Germline loops: CDR1 SGHVS, CDR2 FNYEAQ. The ends lost 8 bases at V and 7 bases at J; junction bases unmatched: 10.

The chain is built from TRBV5-1 and TRBJ2-3, with 12 bases that match TRBD2. J was trimmed by 6 bases and V by 5 bases; bases with no gene match: 4. Germline V gene sequence: CDR1 SGHRS, CDR2 YFSETQ. The CDR3 has 14 amino acids. The CDR3 sequence: CASRMGTSGDTQYF. The CDR3 region has the DNA TGCGCCAGCAGAATGGGGACTAGCGGGGATACGCAGTATTTT.

V is TRBV6-5 and J is TRBJ1-1; D unresolved. This CDR3 is built from 13 residues. The germline V gene encodes CDR1 MNHEY and CDR2 SVGAGI. CDR3 sequence (DNA): TGTGCAAGCGAACAGTACATGAACACTGAAGCTTTCTTT. Translated: CASEQYMNTEAFF.

V and J are TRBV6-1 and TRBJ1-2; D may be TRBD1 (6 bases). The CDR3 is 13 residues long. Germline V CDR1 and CDR2: MNHNS, SASEGT. Trimming stripped 2 bases from V and 2 bases from J, with 6 bases between. As DNA, the CDR3 is TGTGCCAGCAGTGAAAGGGGGAACTATGGCTACACCTTC. It yields the protein CASSERGNYGYTF.

This chain links TRBV4-3 with TRBJ1-1; possible D gene TRBD1, 5 bases. The V gene's germline CDR1 is LGHNA and CDR2 YSLEER. This CDR3 has 14 residues. V lost 1 base, J lost 5 bases, and 11 bases lay in between. CDR3 protein: CASSQGRGWTEAFF. The CDR3 bases are TGCGCCAGCAGCCAAGGGCGGGGGTGGACTGAAGCTTTCTTT.

V gene TRBV6-5 combines with J gene TRBJ2-2; TRBD1 might be the D (5 bases). The CDR3 extends over 13 amino acids. V lost 6 bases and J lost 7, with 12 bases in between. CDR1 MNHEY and CDR2 SVGAGI come from the germline V gene. The CDR3, as DNA: TGTGCCAGCAGAATCAGGGAAAGCGGGGAGCTGTTTTTT. Translating gives CASRIRESGELFF.

This clone was picked up one time. This rearrangement joins TRBV5-4 to TRBJ2-1; D is unresolved. CDR3 length: 15 residues. Trimming cost V 4 bases and J 10 bases, with 21 bases left between them. Germline V lookup: CDR1 SGHNT, CDR2 YYREEE (reference sequence). CDR3 region: CASSPGGLLSGEQFF. The CDR3 DNA reads TGTGCCAGCAGCCCCGGTGGGCTCCTAAGTGGGGAGCAGTTCTTC.

In its sample, this clone was seen a few times. This chain uses TRBV4-3 with TRBJ1-4; 7 positions agree with TRBD1. The CDR3 is 15 residues long. Germline CDR1 LGHNA, CDR2 YSLEER. Losses at the gene ends were 1 base for V and 4 bases for J; bases not matched to a gene: 3. In nucleotides, the CDR3 is TGCGCCAGCAGCCAAGGGGACAGACTTAATGAAAAACTGTTTTTT. Residues: CASSQGDRLNEKLFF.

V and J are TRBV9 and TRBJ2-6; 10 bases match TRBD1. V gave up 3 bases and J gave up 12 bases; unmatched junction bases: 6. Germline CDR1 is SGDLS and CDR2 is YYNGEE. This CDR3 comprises 14 residues. The CDR3 region is CASSARQGAAVLTF. DNA for the CDR3: TGTGCCAGCAGCGCGAGACAGGGGGCGGCCGTCCTGACTTTC.

This clone was observed once. Written as DNA, the CDR3 is TGTGCCAGTAGTATCTCAGGGCTTGGCTACACCTTC. It is translated as CASSISGLGYTF. The V gene is TRBV19, the J gene TRBJ1-2; TRBD1 is a possible D gene (5 bases). Trimming stripped 3 bases from V and 7 bases from J, with 9 bases between. The length of the CDR3 is 12 residues. Germline V lookup: CDR1 LNHDA, CDR2 SQIVND (reference sequence). Based on the CDR3 plus reference TRBV19 and TRBJ1-2, the full variable domain is DGGITQSPKYLFRKEGQNVTLSCEQNLNHDAMYWYRQDPGQGLRLIYYSQIVNDFQKGDIAEGYSVSREKKESFPLTVTSAQKNPTAFYLCASSISGLGYTFGSGTRLTVV.

This clone was observed a few times. V is TRBV4-1 and J is TRBJ1-5; D is unclear. The germline gives CDR1 MGHRA, CDR2 YSYEKL. This CDR3 comprises 18 residues. Between the trimmed V and J ends, which lost 0 bases and 4 bases, there was a span of 19 bases. CDR3 sequence reads: CASSQEPKTSAGNQPQHF. In DNA, the CDR3 is TGCGCCAGCAGCCAAGAACCCAAGACCTCGGCCGGGAATCAGCCCCAGCATTTT.

V usage is TRBV5-4 and J usage is TRBJ1-2, with a possible D match to TRBD1 (6 bases). Trimming pared 4 bases from V and 7 bases from J, leaving 14 bases between. Germline V gene data show CDR1 as SGHNT and CDR2 as YYREEE (reference sequence). The CDR3 contains 13 residues. The CDR3 here is CASSVSTRGGYTF. The CDR3 DNA is TGTGCCAGCAGCGTTAGCACCAGGGGTGGCTACACCTTC.

The chain combines TRBV4-1 with TRBJ2-3; 7 bases agree with TRBD1. V shed 4 bases, J shed 2 bases, and the junction held 9 bases outside the gene matches. This CDR3 is 16 amino acids long. Germline V gives CDR1 MGHRA, CDR2 YSYEKL. The CDR3 sequence: CASSPRPTGLTDTQYF. The CDR3 DNA reads as TGCGCCAGCAGCCCGCGCCCGACAGGGCTCACAGATACGCAGTATTTT.

The V call is TRBV7-9, the J call TRBJ1-5; 7 nucleotides align to TRBD1. This CDR3 spans 14 amino acids. The junction had 1 base not matched to a gene; V was cut back by 5 bases and J by 0 bases. Germline values: CDR1 SEHNR, CDR2 FQNEAQ (reference sequence). The CDR3 DNA reads TGTGCCAGCAGCCCAGGGGGTAGCAATCAGCCCCAGCATTTT. Protein product: CASSPGGSNQPQHF.

V gene TRBV28 combines with J gene TRBJ2-7; 7 bases are shared with TRBD1. Unmatched junction bases numbered 3, after V lost 3 bases and J lost 4 bases. This CDR3 comprises 13 residues. Germline V gene sequence: CDR1 MDHEN, CDR2 SYDVKM. The DNA for the CDR3 is TGTGCCAGCAGTTTTGGGACAGTGTACGAGCAGTACTTC. It yields the protein CASSFGTVYEQYF.

This chain joins TRBV29-1 and TRBJ1-5; 8 positions match TRBD1. The CDR3 has 13 amino acids. CDR1 and CDR2 (germline): SQVTM, ANQGSEA. Unmatched junction bases numbered 3, after V lost 4 bases and J lost 4 bases. The CDR3 region has the DNA TGCAGCGTTGGGACAGGGCCTAATCAGCCCCAGCATTTT. Translating it yields CSVGTGPNQPQHF. Filled out from reference TRBV29-1 and TRBJ1-5, the complete variable domain reads SAVISQKPSRDICQRGTSLTIQCQVDSQVTMMFWYRQQPGQSLTLIATANQGSEATYESGFVIDKFPISRPNLTFSTLTVSNMSPEDSSIYLCSVGTGPNQPQHFGDGTRLSIL.

The chain has TRBV9 and TRBJ2-3, with unresolved D. The CDR3 is 15 amino acids. Trimming took off 4 bases at V and 2 bases at J, with 14 bases between the two ends. Looked up from germline, CDR1 is SGDLS and CDR2 is YYNGEE. The CDR3 sequence is CASSPRPHPTDTQYF. The CDR3 DNA reads TGTGCCAGCAGCCCCCGCCCACACCCCACAGATACGCAGTATTTT.

This chain uses TRBV7-9 with TRBJ2-3; 9 bases agree with TRBD2. The CDR3 is made up of 15 amino acids. V lost 3 bases to trimming and J lost 2 bases; unmatched junction nucleotides: 3. The germline gives CDR1 SEHNR, CDR2 FQNEAQ (reference sequence). Here the CDR3 reads CASSFGTSITDTQYF. The DNA for the CDR3 is TGTGCCAGCAGCTTCGGGACTAGCATCACAGATACGCAGTATTTT.

V usage is TRBV9 and J usage is TRBJ1-5; TRBD1 aligns across 7 bases. CDR3 length: 15 residues. Losses at the gene ends were 3 bases for V and 0 bases for J; bases not matched to a gene: 3. Germline CDR1 SGDLS, CDR2 YYNGEE. Here the CDR3 DNA reads TGTGCCAGCAGCGCCCAGGGGGATAGCAATCAGCCCCAGCATTTT. Its translation: CASSAQGDSNQPQHF.

The V and J genes are TRBV29-1 and TRBJ1-2; D possibly corresponds to TRBD1 (5 bases). In germline, CDR1 is SQVTM, CDR2 ANQGSEA. V gave up 6 bases and J gave up 8 bases, with 19 bases separating them. This CDR3 is 13 amino acids long. Written as DNA, the CDR3 is TGCAGCGTGCGGAACCGGGACTTGGGAGGCTACACCTTC. Its protein product is CSVRNRDLGGYTF.

The rearrangement joins TRBV11-3 to TRBJ2-2, with no clear D. Per germline, CDR1 SGHNT and CDR2 YENEEA. This CDR3 comprises 14 residues. Trimming took 2 bases from V and 0 from J, leaving 4 bases between them. The CDR3 protein is CASSLTANTGELFF. CDR3 DNA sequence: TGTGCCAGCAGCTTAACGGCGAACACCGGGGAGCTGTTTTTT.

The chain joins TRBV10-3 to TRBJ2-2; 7 bases align to TRBD1. V was clipped by 4 bases and J by 6 bases; unmatched bases: 8. The length of the CDR3 is 15 residues. Germline CDR1 and CDR2: ENHRY and SYGVKD. For the CDR3, the DNA is TGTGCCATCAGTGTTCAACAGGGGTTTTCCGGGGAGCTGTTTTTT. Translated: CAISVQQGFSGELFF.

The V gene is TRBV7-2, the J gene TRBJ1-5; D might be TRBD1 (6 bases). This CDR3 region has 16 residues. Germline CDR1 SGHTA, CDR2 FQGNSA. V was pared by 2 bases and J by 4 bases, with 15 bases between. For the CDR3, the DNA is TGTGCCAGCAGCTTATACTCACAGGGACCGAATCAGCCCCAGCATTTT. This encodes CASSLYSQGPNQPQHF.

In its sample, this clone was seen a few times. The chain employs TRBV3-1 (or the pseudogene TRBV3-2) and TRBJ2-2; D gene unclear. Germline V gene data show CDR1 as LGHDT and CDR2 as YNNKEL (reference sequence). The V and J ends lost 6 bases and 6 bases respectively, with 5 bases between them. The CDR3 spans 11 residues. CDR3 sequence (DNA): TGTGCCAGCAGATACTCCGGGGAGCTGTTTTTT. Its protein product is CASRYSGELFF.

The CDR3 DNA is TGCGCCAGCAGCTCCGGACAGGGGGGCGAGCAGTACTTC. Translated, it gives CASSSGQGGEQYF. The chain joins TRBV5-1 to TRBJ2-7, with TRBD1 matching 10 bases. J gave up 6 bases and V 3 bases, and 3 bases lay outside the gene matches. CDR3 length equals 13 residues. The germline V gene has CDR1 SGHRS and CDR2 YFSETQ.

This clone has more than one count but fewer than ten. The chain employs TRBV5-6 and TRBJ2-1; D might be TRBD2 (6 bases). There are 16 residues in the CDR3. The V end was cut by 4 bases, the J end by 2 bases, with 16 bases between. Germline assignment: CDR1 SGHDT and CDR2 YYEEEE. CDR3: CASSPGGGLTYNEQFF. CDR3 DNA: TGTGCCAGCAGCCCCGGAGGCGGACTAACCTACAATGAGCAGTTCTTC.

V usage is TRBV6-4 and J usage is TRBJ2-6; D is possibly TRBD2 (6 bases). This CDR3 is 16 amino acids long. Looked up from germline, CDR1 is MRHNA and CDR2 is SNTAGT. The V end was cut by 5 bases, the J end by 0 bases, with 11 bases between. The CDR3 spells CASSPGLTSGANVLTF. For the CDR3, the DNA is TGTGCCAGCAGTCCGGGACTGACCTCTGGGGCCAACGTCCTGACTTTC.